The clone carrying this TCR beta chain has a count of ten or more. The antigen remains unidentified. The data stem from a study of T-cell reconstitution after alpha-beta-depleted transplantation in children. TCRbeta library construction was performed incorporating unique molecular identifiers. TCRdb independently ran MiXCR on the PCR reads; one entry per CDR3 protein. This table holds about 170,000 distinct CDR3 sequences, more than 9.5% found once. Findings and limits, study-wide: Once a year had passed after transplant, T-cell counts and diversity came mostly from newly produced T cells.

The CDR3 is 12 amino acids. V was clipped by 8 bases and J by 5 bases, with 10 bases between them. CDR1 SGHTA and CDR2 FQGNSA come from the germline V gene. The chain couples TRBV7-2 to TRBJ2-1; D gene unclear. This receptor was taken from a boy aged 2 to 10 with acute myeloid leukemia, due to receive a stem cell transplant. Here the sequenced sample was PBMCs, taken before TCRalphabeta/CD19-depleted stem cell transplant. The CDR3 spells CASALFNNEQFF. Written as DNA, the CDR3 is TGTGCCAGCGCCCTTTTTAACAATGAGCAGTTCTTC.